This TCR beta chain was sequenced during a study of graft-versus-host responses after intestinal transplantation. Across the whole study: Recipients had transplants, and these were multivisceral, liver-intestinal, or isolated intestinal. The study gave all recipients anti-thymocyte globulin induction, then tacrolimus and steroids for two to three years.

The study's findings and limits: GvH clones were identified in recipient marrow, with some first appearing in ileum or blood. Individuals carrying graft-donor T cell macrochimerism showed high graft-versus-host to host-versus-graft clonal ratios in allografts.

A remark on this clone: The antigen is undetermined.

The V end lost 6 bases, the J end lost 5 bases, and 10 bases lay between the germline ends. Germline V gene data show CDR1 as MNHNS and CDR2 as SASEGT. The CDR3 is 12 residues long. Method: immunoSEQ multiplex PCR; TCRdb's copy keeps in-frame clones and lacks some. The sample records around 100,000 clones, approximately 93% being singletons. The receptor was isolated from a human donor who was the organ donor for an intestinal transplant. The sequences come from unstimulated CD8+ T cells sorted from spleen or lymph node cells, collected before transplant. The genes are TRBV6-1 and TRBJ1-1; D remains unclear. The CDR3 region has the DNA TGTGCCAGCAGGGGCATGAGGACTGAAGCTTTCTTT. Translating gives CASRGMRTEAFF.